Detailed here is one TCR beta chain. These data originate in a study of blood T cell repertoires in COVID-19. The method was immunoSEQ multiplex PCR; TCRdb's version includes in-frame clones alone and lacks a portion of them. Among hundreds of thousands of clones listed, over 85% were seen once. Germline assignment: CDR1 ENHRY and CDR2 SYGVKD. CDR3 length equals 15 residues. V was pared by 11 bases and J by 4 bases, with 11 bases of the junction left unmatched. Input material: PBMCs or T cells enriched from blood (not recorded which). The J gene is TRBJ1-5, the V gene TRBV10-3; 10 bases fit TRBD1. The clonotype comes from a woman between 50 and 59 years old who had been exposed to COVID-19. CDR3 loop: CAAGPGQGVNQPQHF. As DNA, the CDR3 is TGTGCCGCCGGCCCAGGACAGGGGGTTAATCAGCCCCAGCATTTT.